This TCR beta chain was recorded in a study of Graves' ophthalmopathy and Graves' hyperthyroidism. Orbital computed tomography, together with clinical symptoms, serum thyroxine, TRAb and thyroid ultrasound, was used for diagnosis. The CDR3 length is 12 residues. Per germline, CDR1 SNHLY and CDR2 FYNNEI. Trimming removed 6 bases from V and 11 bases from J; junction bases left unmatched: 6. RNA transcripts provided the template for amplifying TCR beta CDR3 regions. HTBI primers primed a first-round RT-PCR, and a second-round multiplex PCR followed. TCRdb fed the multiplex PCR reads into MiXCR, producing one record per CDR3 protein. The sample consists of more than 1,000,000 distinct CDR3 sequences, less than 45% of them appearing once.

The gene calls are TRBV2 and TRBJ2-7; 11 nucleotides align to TRBD1. Sequences were obtained from peripheral blood or thyroid tissue (not recorded which). This clonotype originated in an adult man with Graves' hyperthyroidism. For the CDR3, the DNA is TGTGCCAGCAGGGACAGGGGGCGGGACGAGTACTTC. This sequence encodes CASRDRGRDEYF.